This T cell receptor beta chain is drawn from a study of graft-versus-host responses after intestinal transplantation. As for the study in general: Multivisceral, liver-intestinal, or isolated intestinal grafts were transplanted into recipients. All recipients got anti-thymocyte globulin induction, then tacrolimus and steroids for 2 to 3 years. Notes on the study in general: Marrow from the recipient contained GvH clones, some of which had appeared first in ileum or blood. The highest levels of circulating GvH clones went along with early declines in HvG clones after transplant.

On this clone: Its antigen is as yet unknown.

The repertoire was sequenced with immunoSEQ multiplex PCR; TCRdb's copy has only in-frame clones and lacks some. The profile shows 100,000 or so clones, 92% of them singletons. The CDR3 length is 16 residues. Germline CDR1 reads KGHSH; CDR2 reads LQKENI. Trimming removed 1 base at V and 1 base at J, with 13 bases between. This rearrangement joins TRBV18 to TRBJ2-5; D is possibly TRBD2 (6 bases). Sequences were derived from unstimulated CD4+ T cells sorted from spleen or lymph node cells, sampled before intestinal transplant. The clonotype originates from a human donor who received an intestinal transplant. The CDR3 bases are TGTGCCAGCTCACCACTTGGAGGGGCCATCCAAGAGACCCAGTACTTC. Protein: CASSPLGGAIQETQYF.